These 17 T cell receptor beta chains were all obtained from the same sample, sequenced in a study of OX40 agonist ivuxolimab in advanced cancers. Using immunoSEQ multiplex PCR, the repertoire was profiled, and TCRdb retains in-frame clones only, with some absent. The repertoire holds some 65,000 clones, with more than 75% as singletons. Sample: CD4+ or CD8+ T cells sorted from blood, taken in a trial of the OX40 agonist ivuxolimab. Source of these receptors: an adult with an advanced solid tumor such as melanoma, head and neck, liver or kidney cancer.

The chain carries TRBV27 and TRBJ1-1; D might be TRBD1 (5 bases). CDR1 is MNHEY and CDR2 is SMNVEV in the germline V gene (reference sequence). The V end was cut by 6 bases, the J end by 4 bases, with 18 bases between. This CDR3 has 15 amino acids. The CDR3 region is CASSPVQGGITEAFF. The CDR3 DNA sequence: TGTGCCAGCAGCCCAGTCCAGGGAGGGATCACTGAAGCTTTCTTT.

The chain is built from TRBV6-4 and TRBJ1-2; maybe TRBD1 (6 bases). The CDR3 spans 14 residues. V was trimmed by 3 bases and J by 4 bases, leaving 12 bases between them. The germline V gene encodes CDR1 MRHNA and CDR2 SNTAGT. CDR3 in DNA: TGTGCCAGCAGTGATGGTGGACAGTCCTATGGCTACACCTTC. This encodes CASSDGGQSYGYTF.

V usage is TRBV11-2 and J usage is TRBJ2-3; 8 nucleotides align to TRBD1. V shed 5 bases and J 4 bases; nucleotides not matched to a gene: 2. Per germline, CDR1 SGHAT and CDR2 FQNNGV. The CDR3 runs to 13 residues. The CDR3 region is CASSQQGADTQYF. In DNA form, the CDR3 reads TGTGCCAGCAGCCAACAGGGGGCAGATACGCAGTATTTT.

The gene calls are TRBV2 and TRBJ2-7; D is ambiguous. The germline V gene encodes CDR1 SNHLY and CDR2 FYNNEI. The V end was cut by 3 bases, the J end by 9 bases, with 9 bases between. The CDR3 runs 11 residues. DNA for the CDR3: TGTGCCAGCAGTGACATGGCCTGGCAGTACTTC. Translating it yields CASSDMAWQYF.

The V gene is TRBV25-1, the J gene TRBJ2-3; a possible D gene is TRBD1 (6 bases). The CDR3 covers 13 residues. V was pared by 6 bases and J by 4 bases, with 11 bases between. In germline, CDR1 is MGHDK, CDR2 SYGVNS. The CDR3 DNA sequence: TGTGCCAGCAGCCGGACAGTAGCAGATACGCAGTATTTT. Encoded protein: CASSRTVADTQYF. The full variable domain, its missing parts supplied by reference TRBV25-1 and TRBJ2-3, is EADIYQTPRYLVIGTGKKITLECSQTMGHDKMYWYQQDPGMELHLIHYSYGVNSTEKGDLSSESTVSRIRTEHFPLTLESARPSHTSQYLCASSRTVADTQYFGPGTRLTVL.

The rearrangement links TRBV11-2 to TRBJ2-7; the match to TRBD2 covers 10 bases. The CDR3 is made up of 15 amino acids. CDR1 and CDR2 from the germline V gene are SGHAT and FQNNGV. V lost 5 bases and J lost 0; bases outside the gene matches: 4. The DNA of the CDR3 is TGTGCCAGCAGCGTTAGCGGGGGGCGCTCCTACGAGCAGTACTTC. Translating gives CASSVSGGRSYEQYF.

The chain couples TRBV5-5 to TRBJ2-5; tentatively, D is TRBD1 or TRBD2 (5 bases each). The CDR3 length is 15 residues. V lost 3 bases and J 4 bases, leaving 16 bases between the germline ends. Germline values: CDR1 SGHKS, CDR2 YYEKEE (reference sequence). As DNA, the CDR3 is TGTGCCAGCAGCTCCGGGGACCCGGCCCCAGAGACCCAGTACTTC. Protein: CASSSGDPAPETQYF.

The rearrangement links TRBV28 to TRBJ1-4, with TRBD1 matching over 8 bases. The CDR3 is made up of 15 amino acids. The V gene's germline CDR1 is MDHEN and CDR2 SYDVKM. With V trimmed by 5 bases and J by 4 bases, 6 bases remained unmatched. The CDR3, as DNA: TGTGCCAGCAGTCTGCCGGGACAGGTTAATGAAAAACTGTTTTTT. Translating gives CASSLPGQVNEKLFF.

CDR3: CASSLEGGGAEAFF. CDR3 bases: TGTGCCAGCAGCTTAGAGGGGGGAGGCGCTGAAGCTTTCTTT. This chain connects TRBV7-8 to TRBJ1-1, with D possibly matching TRBD1 (6 bases). V lost 1 base and J lost 6, with 12 bases in between. CDR1 is SGHVS, CDR2 FQNEAQ, per germline. The CDR3 extends over 14 amino acids.

V gene TRBV25-1 combines with J gene TRBJ1-1; TRBD1 is a possible D gene (6 bases). V gave up 6 bases and J gave up 4 bases, with 12 bases separating them. The germline V gene encodes CDR1 MGHDK and CDR2 SYGVNS. CDR3 size: 13 residues. The CDR3 spells CASSRGSTTEAFF. In DNA, the CDR3 is TGTGCCAGCAGCAGGGGCTCAACCACTGAAGCTTTCTTT.

The rearrangement links TRBV9 to TRBJ2-3; 10 nucleotides line up with TRBD2. This CDR3 region has 18 residues. J lost 4 bases, V lost 1 base, and 12 bases had no gene match. Germline loops: CDR1 SGDLS, CDR2 YYNGEE. The CDR3 DNA sequence: TGTGCCAGCAGCGTACCCACGAGGGTAGCGGGGGGAGCAGATACGCAGTATTTT. It yields the protein CASSVPTRVAGGADTQYF. The full variable domain, completed using reference TRBV9 and TRBJ2-3, is DSGVTQTPKHLITATGQRVTLRCSPRSGDLSVYWYQQSLDQGLQFLIQYYNGEERAKGNILERFSAQQFPDLHSELNLSSLELGDSALYFCASSVPTRVAGGADTQYFGPGTRLTVL.

The rearrangement joins TRBV7-8 to TRBJ1-2; 7 bases fit TRBD1. CDR1 and CDR2 (germline): SGHVS, FQNEAQ. The junction had 10 bases not matched to a gene; V was cut back by 6 bases and J by 6 bases. There are 14 residues in the CDR3. The CDR3 loop is CASRPLGQGDGYTF. The DNA of the CDR3 is TGTGCCAGCAGACCCCTGGGGCAGGGGGATGGCTACACCTTC.

The V gene is TRBV11-2, the J gene TRBJ2-7, with 11 bases matching TRBD1. The CDR3 is 15 residues long. The V gene's germline CDR1 is SGHAT and CDR2 FQNNGV. The V and J ends lost 1 base and 6 bases, in that order; junction bases with no gene match: 5. CDR3 DNA: TGTGCCAGCAGCTTAGGGACAGGGGGCCTTGGCGAGCAGTACTTC. Translation: CASSLGTGGLGEQYF.

The chain is built from TRBV7-6 and TRBJ2-2; no clear D gene. The CDR3 is 14 amino acids. Trimming left V 3 bases short and J 3 bases short, with 8 bases between. CDR1 is SGHVS and CDR2 is FNYEAQ in the germline V gene. The CDR3 sequence: CASSFGGYTGELFF. Here the CDR3 DNA reads TGTGCCAGCAGCTTTGGTGGATACACCGGGGAGCTGTTTTTT.

V usage is TRBV10-3 and J usage is TRBJ2-3; D is possibly TRBD1 or TRBD2 (5 bases each). The CDR3 extends over 15 amino acids. Looked up from germline, CDR1 is ENHRY and CDR2 is SYGVKD. V was clipped by 0 bases and J by 5 bases, with 12 bases between them. CDR3 region: CAISESGQGVDTQYF. CDR3 DNA sequence: TGTGCCATCAGTGAGTCGGGTCAGGGAGTAGATACGCAGTATTTT.

The rearrangement links TRBV29-1 to TRBJ1-4; 12 nucleotides align to TRBD1. V dropped 3 bases and J dropped 8; count of bases not matched to a gene: 7. Germline V gene lookup returns CDR1 SQVTM and CDR2 ANQGSEA. The CDR3 is 15 amino acids. As DNA, the CDR3 is TGCAGCGTTGAGGGGACAGGGGGCGGACGGGAAAAACTGTTTTTT. Residues: CSVEGTGGGREKLFF.

This clone has only a few counts. V is TRBV29-1 and J is TRBJ2-3; 7 nucleotides agree with TRBD2. This CDR3 contains 13 residues. The germline gives CDR1 SQVTM, CDR2 ANQGSEA. V was clipped by 7 bases and J by 2 bases; unmatched bases: 6. CDR3 nucleotide sequence: TGCAGCGCCAAAGCGGGGAACACAGATACGCAGTATTTT. Its protein is CSAKAGNTDTQYF.